One sample yielded the 3 T cell receptor beta chains listed below, sequenced in a study of CD8+CD57+ T cells in acquired aplastic anemia. TCR beta VDJ and CDR3 profiles were obtained from a genomic DNA template. MiXCR was run by TCRdb on the reads, yielding one entry per CDR3 protein. Of about 190,000 distinct CDR3 sequences in the sample, roughly half were seen once. Source material: sorted CD4+, CD8+, or CD8+CD57+ T cells (not recorded which) from PBMCs. Receptors were obtained from a human donor in good health, serving as a control.

The chain employs TRBV29-1 and TRBJ2-7; TRBD1 matches at 9 bases. Trimming at V came to 6 bases and at J to 4 bases, leaving 7 bases not matched to a gene. Germline V gene lookup returns CDR1 SQVTM and CDR2 ANQGSEA. The CDR3 extends over 13 amino acids. The CDR3 here is CSVAGTGSYEQYF. As DNA, the CDR3 is TGCAGCGTGGCCGGGACAGGGAGTTACGAGCAGTACTTC.

The J gene is TRBJ1-6, the V gene TRBV9; D gene uncertain. The CDR3 sequence is 14 residues long. Germline loops: CDR1 SGDLS, CDR2 YYNGEE. Trimming took 3 bases from V and 4 from J, leaving 8 bases between them. The CDR3 coding sequence is TGTGCCAGCAGCGGGCGCGAATATAATTCACCCCTCCACTTT. Amino acids: CASSGREYNSPLHF.

The CDR3 DNA reads TGTGCCAGTAGTCCTAACTACGGGGAGCTGTTTTTT. Amino acid sequence: CASSPNYGELFF. The chain joins TRBV19 to TRBJ2-2, with D hard to call. The V and J ends lost 5 bases and 7 bases respectively, with 8 bases between them. The CDR3 covers 12 residues. From germline, CDR1 is LNHDA and CDR2 SQIVND (reference sequence).